A selection of T cell receptor beta chains follows, all from one sample in a study of technical replicates of blood from several donors. Assay used: immunoSEQ multiplex PCR; TCRdb lists only in-frame clones, some missing. Of 95,000 or so clones in the sample, 95% were seen once. Sequenced sample: T cells isolated from PBMCs. The source of these receptors is a human donor in good health. Each CDR3 is given with its conserved first and last residue. The D gene is left open where the match is weak. The size of a clone is reported for some rows only, either as once, few or many, or as a class for expanded clones.

j_gene	v_gene	d_gene	abundance	CDR3nt	CDR3aa
TRBJ1-1	TRBV27	TRBD1	-	TGTGCCAGCAGTAGGGGAACAGGGGCCTTGAACACTGAAGCTTTCTTT	CASSRGTGALNTEAFF
TRBJ1-2	TRBV5-4	-	-	TGTGCCAGCAGCTTGAGCGAGGATCTAAGCTACACCTTC	CASSLSEDLSYTF
TRBJ2-1	TRBV19	-	-	TGTGCCAGTAGTATAAACCGAGGAACTAGCAATGAGCAGTTCTTC	CASSINRGTSNEQFF
TRBJ1-3	TRBV7-9	-	-	TGTGCCAGCAGCTTGGGGGGTTACACCATATATTTT	CASSLGGYTIYF
TRBJ1-3	TRBV9	TRBD1	-	TGTGCCAGCAGCTTAGGGACAGGGGGAACGACTGGAAACACCATATATTTT	CASSLGTGGTTGNTIYF
TRBJ1-4	TRBV5-5	-	-	TGTGCCAGCAGCCTAACAGGGTCGGGACTGTTTTTT	CASSLTGSGLFF
TRBJ1-3	TRBV7-8	-	-	TGTGCCAGCAGCTTAGGGGGGCCGCTATGGAACACCATATATTTT	CASSLGGPLWNTIYF
TRBJ2-4	TRBV11-2	-	-	TGTGCCAGCGGACCGGGGGGCCAGGTGGACATTCAGTACTTC	CASGPGGQVDIQYF
TRBJ2-7	TRBV5-6	TRBD2	once	TGTGCCAGCAGCTTAACTAGCGGGGAGTACGAGCAGTACTTC	CASSLTSGEYEQYF
TRBJ2-3	TRBV27	-	once	TGTGCCAGCAGTTTTGGAGGAGGACTTAGCACAGATACGCAGTATTTT	CASSFGGGLSTDTQYF
TRBJ2-1	TRBV5-1	-	-	TGCGCCAGCAGCCTGGGAGTCGCCAATGAGCAGTTCTTC	CASSLGVANEQFF
TRBJ2-1	TRBV6-6	TRBD2	once	TGTGCCAGCAGTTACGTGGGAGGGCGGATCAATGAGCAGTTCTTC	CASSYVGGRINEQFF
TRBJ2-5	TRBV11-3	-	-	TGTGCCAGCAGCTTTCCGTGGGCGCGTTTGGAGACCCAGTACTTC	CASSFPWARLETQYF
TRBJ2-7	TRBV6-1	-	once	TGTGCCAGCAGTGGGGGATTGACAGACTACGAGCAGTACTTC	CASSGGLTDYEQYF
TRBJ2-2	TRBV14	-	-	TGTGCCAGCAGCCAACAGGGTAACGGGGAGCTGTTTTTT	CASSQQGNGELFF
TRBJ1-4	TRBV27	-	-	TGTGCCAGCAGTTTTGTGGGGAGTAATGAAAAACTGTTTTTT	CASSFVGSNEKLFF
TRBJ1-2	TRBV29-1	-	-	TGCAGCGGGATTTACAGAAACTATGGCTACACCTTC	CSGIYRNYGYTF
TRBJ2-7	TRBV9	-	-	TGTGCCAGCAGCGTAGATGGCTCCGAGCAGTACTTC	CASSVDGSEQYF
TRBJ2-7	TRBV6-1	-	-	TGTGCCAGCAGTGAACGGTTACTAACCTACGAGCAGTACTTC	CASSERLLTYEQYF
TRBJ2-1	TRBV29-1	TRBD2	-	TGCAGCGTTGAAAGGCGGGAGGGCTACAATGGGCAGTTCTTC	CSVERREGYNGQFF
TRBJ2-2	TRBV7-6	TRBD2	-	TGTGCCAGCAGCTTGGGACTAGCGGGAGGGCTAGACACCGGGGAGCTGTTTTTT	CASSLGLAGGLDTGELFF
TRBJ2-7	TRBV7-9	TRBD1	-	TGTGCCAGCAGCCTTGGACAGGGGGCGATAAACTTCTACGAGCAGTACTTC	CASSLGQGAINFYEQYF
TRBJ2-1	TRBV27	-	-	TGTGCCAGCAGTCCGGGTTACAATGAGCAGTTCTTC	CASSPGYNEQFF
TRBJ2-1	TRBV5-8	TRBD2	-	TGTGCCAGCAGCTCCTCACTAGCGGGCCTCTACAATGAGCAGTTCTTC	CASSSSLAGLYNEQFF
TRBJ1-1	TRBV19	-	-	TGTGCCACCGTTATACCTAGTCCCCTTGAAGCTTTCTTT	CATVIPSPLEAFF
TRBJ2-3	TRBV2	TRBD1	-	TGTGCCAGCAGGGTGACAGGGTTTGATACGCAGTATTTT	CASRVTGFDTQYF
TRBJ2-5	TRBV9	TRBD1	-	TGTGCCAGCAGCGTAGTAGGGGGCGAGGGAGAGACCCAGTACTTC	CASSVVGGEGETQYF